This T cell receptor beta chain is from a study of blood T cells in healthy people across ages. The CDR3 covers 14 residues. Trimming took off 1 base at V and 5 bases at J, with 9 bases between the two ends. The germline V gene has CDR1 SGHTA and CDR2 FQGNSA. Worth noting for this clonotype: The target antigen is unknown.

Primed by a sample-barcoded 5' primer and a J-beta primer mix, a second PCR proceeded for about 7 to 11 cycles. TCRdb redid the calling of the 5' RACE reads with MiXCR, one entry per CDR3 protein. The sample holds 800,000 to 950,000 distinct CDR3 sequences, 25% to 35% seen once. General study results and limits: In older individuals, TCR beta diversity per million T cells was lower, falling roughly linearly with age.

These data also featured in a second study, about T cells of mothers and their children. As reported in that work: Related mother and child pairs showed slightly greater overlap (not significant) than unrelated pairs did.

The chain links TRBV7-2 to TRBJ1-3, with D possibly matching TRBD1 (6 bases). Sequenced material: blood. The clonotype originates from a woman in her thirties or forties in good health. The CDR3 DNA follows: TGTGCCAGCAGCTTAGACAGGGCGAGAAACACCATATATTTT. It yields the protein CASSLDRARNTIYF.